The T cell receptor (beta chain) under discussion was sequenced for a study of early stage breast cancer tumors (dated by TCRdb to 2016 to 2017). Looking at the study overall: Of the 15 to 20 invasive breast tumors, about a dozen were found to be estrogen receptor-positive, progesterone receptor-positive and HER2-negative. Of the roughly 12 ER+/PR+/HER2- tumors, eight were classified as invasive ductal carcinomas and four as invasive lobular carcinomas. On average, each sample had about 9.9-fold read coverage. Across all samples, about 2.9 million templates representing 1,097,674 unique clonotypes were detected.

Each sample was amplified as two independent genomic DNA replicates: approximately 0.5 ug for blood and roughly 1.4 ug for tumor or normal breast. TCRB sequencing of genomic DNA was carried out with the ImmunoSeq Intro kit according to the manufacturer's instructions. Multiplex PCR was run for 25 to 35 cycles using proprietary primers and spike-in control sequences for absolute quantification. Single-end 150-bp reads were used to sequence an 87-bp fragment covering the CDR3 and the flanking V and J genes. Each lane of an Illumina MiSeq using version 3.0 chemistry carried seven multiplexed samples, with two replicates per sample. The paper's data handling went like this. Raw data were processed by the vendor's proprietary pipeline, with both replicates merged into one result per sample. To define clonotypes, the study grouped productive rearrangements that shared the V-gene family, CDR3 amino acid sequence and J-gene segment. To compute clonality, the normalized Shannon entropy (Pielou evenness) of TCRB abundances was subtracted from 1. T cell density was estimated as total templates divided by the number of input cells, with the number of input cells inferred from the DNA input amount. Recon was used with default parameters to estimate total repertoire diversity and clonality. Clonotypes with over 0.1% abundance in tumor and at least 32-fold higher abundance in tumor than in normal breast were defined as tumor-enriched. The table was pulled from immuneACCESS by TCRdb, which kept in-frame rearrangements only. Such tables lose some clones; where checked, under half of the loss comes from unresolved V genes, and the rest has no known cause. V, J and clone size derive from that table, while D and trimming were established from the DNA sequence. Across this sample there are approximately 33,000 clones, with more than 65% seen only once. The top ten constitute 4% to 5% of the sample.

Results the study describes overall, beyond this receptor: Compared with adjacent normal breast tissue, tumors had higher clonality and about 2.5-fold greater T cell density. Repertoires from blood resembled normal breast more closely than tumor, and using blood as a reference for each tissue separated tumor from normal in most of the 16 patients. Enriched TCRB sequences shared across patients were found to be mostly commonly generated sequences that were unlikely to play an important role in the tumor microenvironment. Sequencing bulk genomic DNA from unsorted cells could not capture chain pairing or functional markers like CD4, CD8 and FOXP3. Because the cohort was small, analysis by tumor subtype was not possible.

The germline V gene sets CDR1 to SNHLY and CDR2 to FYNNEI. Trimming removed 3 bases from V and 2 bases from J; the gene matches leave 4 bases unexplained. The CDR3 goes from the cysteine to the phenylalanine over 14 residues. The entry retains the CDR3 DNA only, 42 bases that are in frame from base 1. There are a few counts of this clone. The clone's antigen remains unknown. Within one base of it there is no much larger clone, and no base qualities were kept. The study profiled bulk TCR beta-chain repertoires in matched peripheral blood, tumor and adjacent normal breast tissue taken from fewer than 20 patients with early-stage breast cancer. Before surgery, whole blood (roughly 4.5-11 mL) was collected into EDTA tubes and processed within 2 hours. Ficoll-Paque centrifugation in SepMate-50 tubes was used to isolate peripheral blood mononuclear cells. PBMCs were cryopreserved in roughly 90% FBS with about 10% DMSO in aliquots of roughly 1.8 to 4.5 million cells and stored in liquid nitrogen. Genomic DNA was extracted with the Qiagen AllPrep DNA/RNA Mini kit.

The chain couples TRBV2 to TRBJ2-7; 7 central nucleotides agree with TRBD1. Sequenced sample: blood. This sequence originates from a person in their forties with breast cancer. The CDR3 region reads CASSDRDRTYEQYF. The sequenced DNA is TGTGCCAGCAGTGATCGGGACAGAACCTACGAGCAGTACTTC.